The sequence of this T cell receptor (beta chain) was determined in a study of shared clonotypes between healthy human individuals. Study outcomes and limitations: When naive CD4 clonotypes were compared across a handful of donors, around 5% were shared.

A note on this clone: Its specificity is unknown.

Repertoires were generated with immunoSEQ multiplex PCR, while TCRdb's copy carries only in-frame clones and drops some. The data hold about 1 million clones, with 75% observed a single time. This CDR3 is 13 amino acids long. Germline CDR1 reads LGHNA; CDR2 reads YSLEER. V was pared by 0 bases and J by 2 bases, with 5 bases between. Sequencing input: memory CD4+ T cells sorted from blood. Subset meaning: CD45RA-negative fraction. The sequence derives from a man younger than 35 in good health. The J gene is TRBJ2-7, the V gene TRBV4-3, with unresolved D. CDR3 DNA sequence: TGCGCCAGCAGCCAAGAGTTACCCTACGAGCAGTACTTC. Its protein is CASSQELPYEQYF.